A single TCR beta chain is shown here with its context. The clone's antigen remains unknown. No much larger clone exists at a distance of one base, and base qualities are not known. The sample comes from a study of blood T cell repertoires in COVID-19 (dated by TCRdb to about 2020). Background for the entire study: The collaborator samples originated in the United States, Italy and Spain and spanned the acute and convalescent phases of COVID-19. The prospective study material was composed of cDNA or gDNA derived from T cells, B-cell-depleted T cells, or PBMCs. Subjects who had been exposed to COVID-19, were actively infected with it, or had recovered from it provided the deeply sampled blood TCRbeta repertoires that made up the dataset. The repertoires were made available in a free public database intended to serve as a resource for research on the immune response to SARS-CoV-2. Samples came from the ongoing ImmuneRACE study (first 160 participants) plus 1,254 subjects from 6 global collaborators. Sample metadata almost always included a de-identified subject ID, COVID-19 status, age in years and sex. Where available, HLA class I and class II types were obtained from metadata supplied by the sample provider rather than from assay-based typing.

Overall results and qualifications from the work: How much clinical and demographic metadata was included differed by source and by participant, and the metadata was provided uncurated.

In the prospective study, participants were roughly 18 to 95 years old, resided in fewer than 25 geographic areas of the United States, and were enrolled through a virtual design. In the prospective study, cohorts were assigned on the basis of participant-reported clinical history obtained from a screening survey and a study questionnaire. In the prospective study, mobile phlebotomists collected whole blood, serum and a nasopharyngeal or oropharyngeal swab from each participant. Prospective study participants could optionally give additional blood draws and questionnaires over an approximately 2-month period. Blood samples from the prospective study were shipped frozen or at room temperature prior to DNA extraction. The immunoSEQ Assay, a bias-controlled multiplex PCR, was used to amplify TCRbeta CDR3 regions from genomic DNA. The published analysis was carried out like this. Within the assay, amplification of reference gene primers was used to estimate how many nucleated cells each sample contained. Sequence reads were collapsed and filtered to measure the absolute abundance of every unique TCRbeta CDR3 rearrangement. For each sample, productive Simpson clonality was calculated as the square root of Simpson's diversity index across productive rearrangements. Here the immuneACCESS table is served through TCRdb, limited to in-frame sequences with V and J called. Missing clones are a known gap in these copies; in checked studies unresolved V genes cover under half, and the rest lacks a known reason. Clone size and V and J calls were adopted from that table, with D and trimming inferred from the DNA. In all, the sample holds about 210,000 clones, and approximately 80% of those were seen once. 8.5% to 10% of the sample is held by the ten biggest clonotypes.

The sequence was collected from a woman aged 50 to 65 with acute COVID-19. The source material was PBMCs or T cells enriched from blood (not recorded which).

The sequence in DNA is TGTGCCAGCAGCTTAGTGGTTTTGGCCAATGAGCAGTTCTTC. This encodes CASSLVVLANEQFF. The chain employs TRBV7-9 and TRBJ2-1, with the D gene uncertain. The CDR3 goes from the cysteine to the phenylalanine over 14 residues. Only the CDR3 DNA stays, 42 bases, in frame from base 1. The V end loses 1 base and the J end loses 6 bases, and a stretch of 10 bases separates them. For CDR1 and CDR2, the germline V gene (reference sequence) lists SEHNR and FQNEAQ.